Listed below are T cell receptor beta chains from one sample, sequenced in a study of control samples from healthy donors and cancer patients. Produced via immunoSEQ multiplex PCR; TCRdb's table is partial and in-frame only. The sample has 160,000 or so clones, around 94% seen once. Material: PBMCs. Every receptor here comes from a man aged 55 to 70 with colorectal cancer. The CDR3 runs from the conserved cysteine through the conserved F or W. Fields, in order: CDR3 protein, J gene, CDR3 length, V gene.

CDR3 protein: CAWSRQAGEQYF
J gene: TRBJ2-7
CDR3 length: 12
V gene: TRBV30

CDR3 protein: CASSGDRAQETQYF
J gene: TRBJ2-5
CDR3 length: 14
V gene: TRBV27

CDR3 protein: CATSDLWQNYGYTF
J gene: TRBJ1-2
CDR3 length: 14
V gene: TRBV24-1

CDR3 protein: CASSPQEGSPLHF
J gene: TRBJ1-6
CDR3 length: 13
V gene: TRBV18

CDR3 protein: CASKTSGNQPQHF
J gene: TRBJ1-5
CDR3 length: 13
V gene: TRBV6-4

CDR3 protein: CASSQDGGKTEAFF
J gene: TRBJ1-1
CDR3 length: 14
V gene: TRBV14

CDR3 protein: CASSPRGDPYEQYF
J gene: TRBJ2-7
CDR3 length: 14
V gene: TRBV18

CDR3 protein: CASSYSKGQINEKLFF
J gene: TRBJ1-4
CDR3 length: 16
V gene: TRBV6-6

CDR3 protein: CAISEALSQETQYF
J gene: TRBJ2-5
CDR3 length: 14
V gene: TRBV10-3

CDR3 protein: CALGAGANVLTF
J gene: TRBJ2-6
CDR3 length: 12
V gene: TRBV7-9

CDR3 protein: CASGGIREQFF
J gene: TRBJ2-1
CDR3 length: 11
V gene: TRBV4-2

CDR3 protein: CASSRGGQSGPRNTIYF
J gene: TRBJ1-3
CDR3 length: 17
V gene: TRBV4-1

CDR3 protein: CASSFGPGGGNTEAFF
J gene: TRBJ1-1
CDR3 length: 16
V gene: TRBV5-4

CDR3 protein: CASSQDQPNGASPLHF
J gene: TRBJ1-6
CDR3 length: 16
V gene: TRBV4-1

CDR3 protein: CASSLFGGGANIQYF
J gene: TRBJ2-4
CDR3 length: 15
V gene: TRBV5-8

CDR3 protein: CASSISPLSGAYEQYF
J gene: TRBJ2-7
CDR3 length: 16
V gene: TRBV19

CDR3 protein: CASSLDRGQTIGTQYF
J gene: TRBJ2-3
CDR3 length: 16
V gene: TRBV7-9

CDR3 protein: CASSPRQVSSGNTIYF
J gene: TRBJ1-3
CDR3 length: 16
V gene: TRBV19

CDR3 protein: CASSLTGEGTQYF
J gene: TRBJ2-5
CDR3 length: 13
V gene: TRBV9

CDR3 protein: CASSFGGAGNNEKLFF
J gene: TRBJ1-4
CDR3 length: 16
V gene: TRBV5-4

CDR3 protein: CASSQYSGGPYNEQFF
J gene: TRBJ2-1
CDR3 length: 16
V gene: TRBV3-1/TRBV3-2

CDR3 protein: CASSLGLQETQYF
J gene: TRBJ2-5
CDR3 length: 13
V gene: TRBV18